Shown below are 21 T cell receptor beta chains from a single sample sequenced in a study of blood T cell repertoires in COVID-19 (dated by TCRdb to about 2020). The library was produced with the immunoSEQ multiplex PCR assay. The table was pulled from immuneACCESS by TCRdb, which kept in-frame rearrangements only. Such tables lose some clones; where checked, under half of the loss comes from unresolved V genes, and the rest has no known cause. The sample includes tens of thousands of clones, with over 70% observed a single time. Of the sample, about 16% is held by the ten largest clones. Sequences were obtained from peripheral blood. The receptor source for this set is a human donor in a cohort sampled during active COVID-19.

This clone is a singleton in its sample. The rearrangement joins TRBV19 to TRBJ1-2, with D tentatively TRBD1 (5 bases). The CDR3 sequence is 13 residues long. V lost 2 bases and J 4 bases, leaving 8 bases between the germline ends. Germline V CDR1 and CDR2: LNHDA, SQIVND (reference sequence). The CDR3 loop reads CASSIQGTYGYTF. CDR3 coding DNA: TGTGCCAGTAGTATACAGGGAACCTATGGCTACACCTTC.

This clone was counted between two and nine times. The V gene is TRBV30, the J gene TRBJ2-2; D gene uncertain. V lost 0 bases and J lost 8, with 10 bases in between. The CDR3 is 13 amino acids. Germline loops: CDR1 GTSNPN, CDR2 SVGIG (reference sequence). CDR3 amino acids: CAWSVDRRGELFF. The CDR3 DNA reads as TGTGCCTGGAGTGTCGACCGGCGGGGGGAGCTGTTTTTT.

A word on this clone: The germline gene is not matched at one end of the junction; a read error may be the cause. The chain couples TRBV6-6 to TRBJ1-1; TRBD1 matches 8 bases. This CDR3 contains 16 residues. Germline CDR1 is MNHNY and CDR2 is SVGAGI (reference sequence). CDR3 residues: CASRYWTGTGNTEAFF. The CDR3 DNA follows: TGTGCCAGCAGATACTGGACAGGGACTGGGAACACTGAAGCTTTCTTT.

CDR3 loop: CASSPAAVRYGYTF. CDR3 DNA: TGTGCCAGCAGCCCCGCCGCGGTACGCTATGGCTACACCTTC. The chain combines TRBV7-2 with TRBJ1-2; no clear D gene. Germline assignment: CDR1 SGHTA and CDR2 FQGNSA. This CDR3 contains 14 residues. V was clipped by 5 bases and J by 4 bases, with 14 bases between them.

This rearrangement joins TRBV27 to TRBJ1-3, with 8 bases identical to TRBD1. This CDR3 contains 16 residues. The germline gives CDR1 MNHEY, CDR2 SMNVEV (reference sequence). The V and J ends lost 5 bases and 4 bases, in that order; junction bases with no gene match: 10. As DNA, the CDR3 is TGTGCCAGCAGTAAGGCCGGACAGGGCATCGGAAACACCATATATTTT. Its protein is CASSKAGQGIGNTIYF.

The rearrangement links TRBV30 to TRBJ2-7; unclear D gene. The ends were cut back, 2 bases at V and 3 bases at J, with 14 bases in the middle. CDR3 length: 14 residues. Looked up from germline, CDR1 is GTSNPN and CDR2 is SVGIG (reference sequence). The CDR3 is CAWSPNLISYEQYF. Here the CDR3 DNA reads TGTGCCTGGAGTCCCAACCTGATCAGCTACGAGCAGTACTTC. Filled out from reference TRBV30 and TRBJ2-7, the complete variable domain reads SQTIHQWPATLVQPVGSPLSLECTVEGTSNPNLYWYRQAAGRGLQLLFYSVGIGQISSEVPQNLSASRPQDRQFILSSKKLLLSDSGFYLCAWSPNLISYEQYFGPGTRLTVT.

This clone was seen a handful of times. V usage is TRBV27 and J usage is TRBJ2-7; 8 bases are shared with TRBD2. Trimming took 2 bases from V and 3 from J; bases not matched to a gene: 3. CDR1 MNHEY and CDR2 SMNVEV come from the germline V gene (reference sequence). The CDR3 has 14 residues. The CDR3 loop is CASSLGSGSYEQYF. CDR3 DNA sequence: TGTGCCAGCAGTTTAGGCAGCGGGAGCTACGAGCAGTACTTC.

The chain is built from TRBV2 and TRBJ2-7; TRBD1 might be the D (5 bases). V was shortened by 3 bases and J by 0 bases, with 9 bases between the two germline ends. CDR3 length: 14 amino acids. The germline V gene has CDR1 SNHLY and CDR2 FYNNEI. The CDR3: CASSDGASSYEQYF. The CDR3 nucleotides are TGTGCCAGCAGTGATGGGGCGAGCTCCTACGAGCAGTACTTC.

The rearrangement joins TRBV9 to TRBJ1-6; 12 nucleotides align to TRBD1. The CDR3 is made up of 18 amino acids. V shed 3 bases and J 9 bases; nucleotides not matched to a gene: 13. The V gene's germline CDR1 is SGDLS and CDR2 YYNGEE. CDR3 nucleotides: TGTGCCAGCAGCGCCGGAAGCGGGACAGGGGGCGAGATTTCACCCCTCCACTTT. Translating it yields CASSAGSGTGGEISPLHF.

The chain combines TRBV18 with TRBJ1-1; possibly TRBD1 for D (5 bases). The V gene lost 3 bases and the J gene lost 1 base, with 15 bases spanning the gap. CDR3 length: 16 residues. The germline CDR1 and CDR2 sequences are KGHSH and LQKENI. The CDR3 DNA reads TGTGCCAGCTCACCGCAGGAGGGACGGACGAACACTGAAGCTTTCTTT. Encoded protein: CASSPQEGRTNTEAFF.

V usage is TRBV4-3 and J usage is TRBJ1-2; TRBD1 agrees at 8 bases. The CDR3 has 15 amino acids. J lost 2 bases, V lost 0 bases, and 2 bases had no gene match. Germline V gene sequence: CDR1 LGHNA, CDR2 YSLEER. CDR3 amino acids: CASSQERQGNYGYTF. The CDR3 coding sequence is TGCGCCAGCAGCCAAGAAAGACAGGGGAACTATGGCTACACCTTC.

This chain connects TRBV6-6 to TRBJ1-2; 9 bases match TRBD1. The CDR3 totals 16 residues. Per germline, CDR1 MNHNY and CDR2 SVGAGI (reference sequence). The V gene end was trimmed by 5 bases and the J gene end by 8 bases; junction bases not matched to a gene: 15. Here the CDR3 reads CASSRLSTGGRGGYTF. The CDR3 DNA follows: TGTGCCAGCAGTCGACTCTCTACAGGGGGCAGGGGCGGCTACACCTTC.

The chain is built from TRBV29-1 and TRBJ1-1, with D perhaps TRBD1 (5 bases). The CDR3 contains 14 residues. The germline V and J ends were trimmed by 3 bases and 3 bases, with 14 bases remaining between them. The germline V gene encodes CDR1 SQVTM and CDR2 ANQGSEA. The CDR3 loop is CSVEATDLDTEAFF. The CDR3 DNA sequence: TGCAGCGTTGAGGCGACAGATTTGGACACTGAAGCTTTCTTT.

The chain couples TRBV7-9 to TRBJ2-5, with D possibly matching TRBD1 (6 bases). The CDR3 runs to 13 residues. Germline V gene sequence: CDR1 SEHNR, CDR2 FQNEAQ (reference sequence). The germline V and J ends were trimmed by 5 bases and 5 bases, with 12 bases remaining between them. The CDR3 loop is CASSATGYETQYF. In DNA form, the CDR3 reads TGTGCCAGCAGCGCTACAGGGTATGAGACCCAGTACTTC.

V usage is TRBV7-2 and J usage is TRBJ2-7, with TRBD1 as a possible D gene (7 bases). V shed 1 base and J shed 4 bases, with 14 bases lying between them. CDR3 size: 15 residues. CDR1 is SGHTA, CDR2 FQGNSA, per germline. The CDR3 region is CASSLGDRAGYEQYF. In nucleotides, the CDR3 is TGTGCCAGCAGCTTAGGTGACAGGGCGGGGTACGAGCAGTACTTC.

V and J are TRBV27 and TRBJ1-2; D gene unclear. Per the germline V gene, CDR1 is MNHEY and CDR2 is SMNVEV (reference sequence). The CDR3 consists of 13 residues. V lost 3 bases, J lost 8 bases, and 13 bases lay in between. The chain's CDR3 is CASSFSAARGYTF. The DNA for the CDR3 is TGTGCCAGCAGTTTTTCTGCAGCGCGCGGCTACACCTTC.

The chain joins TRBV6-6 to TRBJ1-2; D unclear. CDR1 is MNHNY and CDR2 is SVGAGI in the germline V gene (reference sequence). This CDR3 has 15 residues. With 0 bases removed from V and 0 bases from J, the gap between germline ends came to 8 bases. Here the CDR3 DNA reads TGTGCCAGCAGTTACTCTTCGAGAGCTAACTATGGCTACACCTTC. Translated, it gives CASSYSSRANYGYTF.

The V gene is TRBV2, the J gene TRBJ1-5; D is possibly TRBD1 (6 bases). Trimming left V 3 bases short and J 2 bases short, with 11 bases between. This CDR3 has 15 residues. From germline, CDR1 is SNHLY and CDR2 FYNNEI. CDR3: CASSERGWGNQPQHF. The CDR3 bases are TGTGCCAGCAGTGAGAGGGGGTGGGGCAATCAGCCCCAGCATTTT.

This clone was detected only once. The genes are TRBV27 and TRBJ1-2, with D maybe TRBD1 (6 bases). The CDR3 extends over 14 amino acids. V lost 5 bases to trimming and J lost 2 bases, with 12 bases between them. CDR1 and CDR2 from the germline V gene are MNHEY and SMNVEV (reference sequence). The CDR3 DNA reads TGTGCCAGCAGTCTGGGTAGGGGGAACTATGGCTACACCTTC. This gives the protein CASSLGRGNYGYTF.

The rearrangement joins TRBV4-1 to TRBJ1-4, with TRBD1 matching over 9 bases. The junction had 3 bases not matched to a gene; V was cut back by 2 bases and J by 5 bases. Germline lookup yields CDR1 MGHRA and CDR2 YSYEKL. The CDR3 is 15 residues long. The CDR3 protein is CASSQPGQGNEKLFF. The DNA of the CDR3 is TGCGCCAGCAGCCAACCGGGACAGGGAAATGAAAAACTGTTTTTT.

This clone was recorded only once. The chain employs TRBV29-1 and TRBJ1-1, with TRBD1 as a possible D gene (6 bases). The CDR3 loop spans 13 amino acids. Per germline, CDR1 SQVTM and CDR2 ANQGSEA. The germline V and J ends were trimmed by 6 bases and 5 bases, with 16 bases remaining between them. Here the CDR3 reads CSVRGRASTEAFF. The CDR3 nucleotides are TGCAGCGTCAGGGGCAGAGCTAGTACTGAAGCTTTCTTT.